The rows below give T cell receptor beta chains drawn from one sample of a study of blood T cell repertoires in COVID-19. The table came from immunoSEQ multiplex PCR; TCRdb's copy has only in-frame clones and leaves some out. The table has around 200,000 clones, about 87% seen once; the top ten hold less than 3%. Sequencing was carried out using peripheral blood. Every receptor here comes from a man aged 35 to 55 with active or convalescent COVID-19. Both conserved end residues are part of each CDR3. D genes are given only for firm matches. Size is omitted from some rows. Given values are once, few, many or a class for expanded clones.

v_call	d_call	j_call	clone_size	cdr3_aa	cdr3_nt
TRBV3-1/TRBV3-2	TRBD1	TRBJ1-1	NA	CASSRTGEAFF	TGTGCCAGCAGCCGGACAGGCGAAGCTTTCTTT
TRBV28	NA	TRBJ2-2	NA	CASSLLNRNTGELFF	TGTGCCAGCAGTCTCTTGAACAGAAACACCGGGGAGCTGTTTTTT
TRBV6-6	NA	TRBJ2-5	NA	CASSYSIERAQETQYF	TGTGCCAGCAGTTACTCGATCGAGCGGGCGCAAGAGACCCAGTACTTC
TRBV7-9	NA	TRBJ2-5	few	CASSPPLAGAPETQYF	TGTGCCAGCAGCCCGCCCCTGGCGGGGGCCCCAGAGACCCAGTACTTC
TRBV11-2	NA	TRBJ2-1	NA	CASSQGGGTTSYNEQFF	TGTGCCAGCAGCCAAGGGGGGGGGACGACCTCTTACAATGAGCAGTTCTTC
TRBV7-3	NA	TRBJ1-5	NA	CASSLAEVSNQPQHF	TGTGCCAGCAGCTTAGCAGAGGTTAGCAATCAGCCCCAGCATTTT
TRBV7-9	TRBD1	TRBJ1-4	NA	CASSLGGQGIVKLFF	TGTGCCAGCAGCTTAGGGGGACAGGGGATCGTAAAACTGTTTTTT
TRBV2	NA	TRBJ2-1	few	CASPALDSYNEQFF	TGTGCCAGCCCCGCTCTGGACAGCTACAATGAGCAGTTCTTC
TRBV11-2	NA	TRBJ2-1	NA	CASSLVSNNEQFF	TGTGCCAGCAGCTTAGTCAGTAACAATGAGCAGTTCTTC
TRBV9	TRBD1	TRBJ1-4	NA	CASSPRQGPNEKLFF	TGTGCCAGCAGCCCCCGACAGGGCCCTAATGAAAAACTGTTTTTT
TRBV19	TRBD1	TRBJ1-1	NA	CASSTDRGLSWAFF	TGTGCCAGTAGCACGGACAGGGGGCTTTCCTGGGCTTTCTTT
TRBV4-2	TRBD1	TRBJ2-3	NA	CASSQETQGAGADTQYF	TGTGCCAGCAGCCAAGAAACACAGGGGGCTGGGGCAGATACGCAGTATTTT
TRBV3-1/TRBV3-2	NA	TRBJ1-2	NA	CASSQVAGTDHYTF	TGTGCCAGCAGCCAAGTTGCGGGGACGGACCACTACACCTTC
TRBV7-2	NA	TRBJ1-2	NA	CASSLLRGGYTF	TGTGCCAGCAGCTTACTCAGAGGGGGCTACACCTTC
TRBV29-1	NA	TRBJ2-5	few	CSAAGGQETQYF	TGCAGCGCCGCCGGGGGGCAGGAGACCCAGTACTTC
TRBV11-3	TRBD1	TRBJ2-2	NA	CASSSRQGTNTGELFF	TGTGCCAGCAGCTCCAGACAGGGAACGAACACCGGGGAGCTGTTTTTT
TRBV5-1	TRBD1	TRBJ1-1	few	CASSWGQGNTEAFF	TGCGCCAGCAGCTGGGGACAGGGGAACACTGAAGCTTTCTTT
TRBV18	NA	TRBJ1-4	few	CATGARDNEKLFF	TGTGCCACCGGTGCCAGGGATAATGAAAAACTGTTTTTT
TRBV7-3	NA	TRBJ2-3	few	CASSLTGDTQYF	TGTGCCAGCAGCTTAACGGGCGATACGCAGTATTTT
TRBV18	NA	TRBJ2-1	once	CASSPLSSLSYNEQFF	TGTGCCAGCTCACCGCTATCCTCTCTATCCTACAATGAGCAGTTCTTC
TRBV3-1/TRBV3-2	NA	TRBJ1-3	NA	CASSLYTSGNTIYF	TGTGCCAGCAGCCTTTACACCTCTGGAAACACCATATATTTT
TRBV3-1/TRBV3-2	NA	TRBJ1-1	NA	CASSQSGAVGTEAFF	TGTGCCAGCAGCCAGTCAGGGGCCGTCGGGACTGAAGCTTTCTTT
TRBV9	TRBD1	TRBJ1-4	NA	CASSARTGGEKLFF	TGTGCCAGCAGCGCCAGGACAGGGGGTGAAAAACTGTTTTTT
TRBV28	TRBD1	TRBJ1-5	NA	CASSLGQGNQPQHF	TGTGCCAGCAGCCTCGGACAGGGCAATCAGCCCCAGCATTTT
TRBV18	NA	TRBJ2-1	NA	CASSPYGGVSPQYEQFF	TGTGCCAGCTCACCATATGGGGGCGTATCCCCACAATATGAGCAGTTCTTC